The following is a T cell receptor beta chain sequence with its context. The assay was immunoSEQ multiplex PCR, and TCRdb's table has in-frame clones only and misses some. The sample holds tens of thousands of clones, around 87% seen once. V trimming: 5 bases; J trimming: 5 bases; junction bases outside the gene matches: 9. Germline V lookup: CDR1 SGHTA, CDR2 FQGTGA. There are 15 residues in the CDR3. The data belong to a study of PD-1 blockade in classical Hodgkin lymphoma. Relapses following autologous stem cell transplantation were seen in all patients, with brentuximab vedotin exposure varying. The receptor's source is a human donor with classical Hodgkin lymphoma. The sequenced sample was peripheral blood mononuclear cells (PBMCs), obtained at baseline. The chain recombines TRBV7-3 with TRBJ2-1; 7 bases match TRBD2. The CDR3: CASSRTSEKDNEQFF. The DNA for the CDR3 is TGTGCCAGCAGCCGCACTAGCGAGAAGGACAATGAGCAGTTCTTC.